These 10 T cell receptor beta chains were sequenced from one sample in a study of brain T cells in children with intractable seizures. The time point: blood from clinic visit 5 months post-surgery; TSC patient then seizure free. Sequencing was performed with immunoSEQ multiplex PCR; in TCRdb, only in-frame clones are kept and a portion is missing. The sample gives about 340,000 clones, more than 85% of which show up once; 5% to 7% is in the top ten. The sample here was peripheral blood, taken more than 4 months after surgery. These receptors were obtained from a boy younger than two with tuberous sclerosis and intractable seizures.

The rearrangement joins TRBV28 to TRBJ2-7; weak D call: TRBD2 (6 bases). CDR1 is MDHEN, CDR2 SYDVKM, per germline. This CDR3 has 12 amino acids. The germline V and J ends were trimmed by 6 bases and 8 bases, with 14 bases remaining between them. DNA for the CDR3: TGTGCCAGCAGGGGACCAGGAGGGCAGCAGTACTTC. It specifies CASRGPGGQQYF.

The V gene is TRBV4-1, the J gene TRBJ1-5; D not resolved. This CDR3 contains 14 residues. Trimming removed 3 bases from V and 3 bases from J, with 9 bases in between. CDR1 is MGHRA, CDR2 YSYEKL, per germline. The CDR3, as DNA: TGCGCCAGCAGCCACCCCGGGATCAATCAGCCCCAGCATTTT. As protein: CASSHPGINQPQHF.

The chain has TRBV30 and TRBJ1-5, with D unresolved. Germline V CDR1 and CDR2: GTSNPN, SVGIG (reference sequence). Trimming shortened V by 0 bases and J by 0 bases, and 3 bases separated the two germline ends. This CDR3 is 13 amino acids long. This chain's CDR3 is CAWSVNSNQPQHF. CDR3 sequence (DNA): TGTGCCTGGAGTGTGAATAGCAATCAGCCCCAGCATTTT.

This clone was observed once. The chain joins TRBV11-1 to TRBJ1-5; TRBD1 matches 7 bases. V shed 5 bases, J shed 6 bases, and the junction held 7 bases outside the gene matches. CDR1 is SGHAT, CDR2 FQDESV, per germline (reference sequence). The CDR3 covers 14 residues. DNA of the CDR3: TGTGCCAGCAGCCTGAGGGGGCAAGGTCAGCCCCAGCATTTT. It translates to CASSLRGQGQPQHF.

The chain employs TRBV2 and TRBJ2-1; D not resolved. Trimming removed 7 bases from V and 2 bases from J, with 12 bases in between. The CDR3 runs to 14 residues. Germline lookup yields CDR1 SNHLY and CDR2 FYNNEI. The CDR3 spells CASTSLAPYNEQFF. The CDR3 nucleotides read TGTGCCAGCACCTCGCTGGCGCCCTACAATGAGCAGTTCTTC.

The gene calls are TRBV10-1 and TRBJ1-1, with D unclear. Trimming took 2 bases from V and 1 from J, leaving 8 bases between them. The CDR3 covers 14 residues. Per germline, CDR1 WNHNN and CDR2 SYGVQD (reference sequence). CDR3 DNA sequence: TGCGCCAGCAGTGAGAACAGCGCGAACACTGAAGCTTTCTTT. Amino acids: CASSENSANTEAFF.

The chain has TRBV5-1 and TRBJ1-3; D ambiguous. The V and J ends lost 4 bases and 0 bases respectively, with 5 bases between them. In germline, CDR1 is SGHRS, CDR2 YFSETQ. This CDR3 spans 13 amino acids. CDR3 DNA: TGCGCCAGCAGCGTGACCTCTGGAAACACCATATATTTT. This codes for CASSVTSGNTIYF.

This chain uses TRBV11-2 with TRBJ2-7, with D possibly called TRBD1 or TRBD2 (6 bases each). CDR1 is SGHAT, CDR2 FQNNGV, per germline. The CDR3 length is 13 residues. Trimming removed 3 bases at V and 5 bases at J, with 11 bases between. In DNA form, the CDR3 reads TGTGCCAGCAGCTTCGAGGGGGGAAACGAGCAGTACTTC. This translates into CASSFEGGNEQYF.

This clone was picked up one time. The rearrangement uses TRBV5-4 and TRBJ1-2, with 10 bases matching TRBD1. The CDR3 covers 16 residues. Germline V gives CDR1 SGHNT, CDR2 YYREEE (reference sequence). J was trimmed by 3 bases and V by 1 base; bases with no gene match: 6. The DNA for the CDR3 is TGTGCCAGCAGCTTGCCCGGGACAGGGGAACACTATGGCTACACCTTC. Encoded protein: CASSLPGTGEHYGYTF.

J is TRBJ1-1 and V is TRBV7-9, with TRBD1 identical over 7 bases. This CDR3 region has 15 residues. Germline trimming cut 5 bases from V and 2 bases from J; bases unmatched to any gene: 8. Germline CDR1 reads SEHNR; CDR2 reads FQNEAQ (reference sequence). The CDR3 bases are TGTGCCAGCAGCCGGTTCCAGGGGGGTAACACTGAAGCTTTCTTT. This sequence encodes CASSRFQGGNTEAFF.